This record concerns one T cell receptor beta chain sequence. The data were obtained in a study of blood T cell repertoires in COVID-19. The overall study: COVID-19 samples from acute and convalescent phases originated in the United States, Italy and Spain. From T cells, B-cell-depleted T cells, or PBMCs came the material, which was cDNA or gDNA.

V was pared by 5 bases and J by 0 bases, with 5 bases of the junction left unmatched. In germline, CDR1 is SGHAT, CDR2 FQNNGV. This CDR3 has 15 residues. Per the original data handling: Reference gene primers were amplified, and this amplification served to estimate nucleated cell counts. TCRdb's table, derived via immunoSEQ multiplex PCR, lists solely in-frame clones and lacks some. V and J calls plus clone size are reproduced from that table; the DNA served to infer D and trimming. The data show just over 80,000 clones, with 65% to 90% seen just once and about 45% held by the top ten. This receptor was obtained from an elderly man with acute or convalescent COVID-19. Input material: peripheral blood. The chain carries TRBV11-2 and TRBJ1-2, with 8 bases lining up with TRBD1. The DNA of the CDR3 is TGTGCCAGCAGCCAGCCGGACAGGGCTAACTATGGCTACACCTTC. Translating it yields CASSQPDRANYGYTF.